The following is a T cell receptor (beta chain) sequence with its context. Its target is unknown. Looked up from germline, CDR1 is SGHAT and CDR2 is FQNNGV. J gave up 2 bases and V 0 bases, and 17 bases lay outside the gene matches. CDR3 size: 21 residues. The entry originates in a study of identical twins. Study-wide findings and caveats: Within beta out-of-frame sequences, the excess sharing observed between twins was weaker.

TCRdb used MiXCR to reprocess the 5' RACE reads, holding one entry per CDR3 protein. The table has hundreds of thousands of distinct CDR3 sequences, less than 25% seen once; the top ten hold 4.3%. This sample was also put to use in a study of T cells expressing NK-cell markers. This second study says: Seven of the eight sequenced donors were HCMV-seropositive; one was seronegative. Dominant NKG2C+ clonotype frequencies of about 1.0-8% of CD8+ T cells were measured in about 6 donors. Similarly, these clonotypes led the CD3+CD56-NKG2C+ fraction as well in four donors.

This TCR was recovered from a woman younger than 30 in good health. Sequenced: PBMCs. The chain recombines TRBV11-2 with TRBJ2-3, with 10 positions matching TRBD2. The CDR3 coding sequence is TGTGCCAGCAGCTTAGAGGGGGGTGATCTAGCGGGGGCCGTCATCACAGATACGCAGTATTTT. Its translation is CASSLEGGDLAGAVITDTQYF.